This T cell receptor (beta chain) was identified during a study of metastatic and nonmetastatic thyroid tumors. TCRdb re-clonotyped the PCR reads via MiXCR. The data show under 25,000 clones, 22% seen once. Study outcomes and limitations: A significant increase in TCR beta diversity was reportedly seen in malignant thyroid tumors relative to benign nodules, in blood and tumor.

This clone is categorized as medium-sized. Its matching antigen is unknown. Each patient went into thyroid surgery without having received any treatment. CDR3 size: 13 residues. Trimming stripped 2 bases from V and 0 bases from J, with 4 bases between. In germline, CDR1 is SNHLY, CDR2 FYNNEI. The sequencing input was adjacent normal tissue. V is TRBV2 and J is TRBJ1-1; D unresolved. This TCR was sampled from a female donor with papillary thyroid cancer or a benign thyroid nodule (not recorded which). Some clones in this sample may be carry-over from other donors' samples. CDR3 nucleotides: TGTGCCAGCAGTGAACAGGTGAACACTGAAGCTTTCTTT. Encoded protein: CASSEQVNTEAFF.